The T cell receptor (beta chain) described here comes from a study of blood T cell repertoires in COVID-19. Study in general: T cells, B-cell-depleted T cells, or PBMCs provided the cDNA or gDNA that served as material.

In the study's own analysis: From reference gene primer amplification, estimates of nucleated cell counts were derived. Sequenced by immunoSEQ multiplex PCR; TCRdb stores in-frame clones only, minus some. V and J calls and clone size are those listed in that table; D and trimming were worked out from the DNA. Here the sample spans roughly 200,000 clones, around 92% being singletons. CDR1 and CDR2 (germline): MNHEY, SMNVEV (reference sequence). The junction had 12 bases not matched to a gene; V was cut back by 6 bases and J by 5 bases. This CDR3 has 15 amino acids. Residents of about two dozen US areas, aged about 18 to 100 years, made up the participants.

The source material was PBMCs or T cells enriched from blood (not recorded which). The clonotype originates from a woman in her thirties with acute COVID-19. The chain carries TRBV27 and TRBJ1-1; the match to TRBD1 covers 7 bases. The CDR3 is CASSSNRGEGTEAFF. The CDR3 coding sequence is TGTGCCAGCAGCTCCAACAGGGGCGAGGGGACTGAAGCTTTCTTT.